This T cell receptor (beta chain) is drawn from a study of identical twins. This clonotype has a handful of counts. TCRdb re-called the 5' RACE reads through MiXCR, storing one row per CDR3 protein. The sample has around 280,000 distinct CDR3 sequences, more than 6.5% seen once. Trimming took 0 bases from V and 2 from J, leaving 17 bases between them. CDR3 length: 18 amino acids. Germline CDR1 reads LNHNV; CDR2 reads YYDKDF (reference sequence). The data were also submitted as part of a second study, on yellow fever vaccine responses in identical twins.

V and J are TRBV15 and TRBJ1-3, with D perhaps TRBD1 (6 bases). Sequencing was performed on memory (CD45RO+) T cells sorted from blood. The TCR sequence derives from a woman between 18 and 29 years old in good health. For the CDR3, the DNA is TGTGCCACCAGCAGAGATCCATTACAGGGAGCGGCTGGAAACACCATATATTTT. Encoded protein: CATSRDPLQGAAGNTIYF.